The 23 T cell receptor beta chains below come from one sample, sequenced in a study of cytomegalovirus exposure and HLA in healthy donors. With 60 Vbeta and 13 Jbeta primers, the PCR was carried out. Sequenced by immunoSEQ multiplex PCR; TCRdb stores in-frame clones only, minus some. The table shows about 150,000 clones, with approximately 80% occurring only once. Sequenced material: PBMCs. These receptors all stem from a male donor in good health and CMV-seronegative.

This chain links TRBV18 with TRBJ2-3, with 11 bases matching TRBD1. V was clipped by 3 bases and J by 3 bases; unmatched bases: 2. The germline V gene encodes CDR1 KGHSH and CDR2 LQKENI. The CDR3 totals 15 residues. CDR3 nucleotide sequence: TGTGCCAGCTCACCGGACAGGGGGCCTACAGATACGCAGTATTTT. Encoded protein: CASSPDRGPTDTQYF.

This chain connects TRBV18 to TRBJ2-7, with 13 bases fitting TRBD2. The CDR3 totals 16 residues. Germline CDR1 KGHSH, CDR2 LQKENI. V lost 3 bases to trimming and J lost 3 bases; unmatched junction nucleotides: 5. This CDR3 reads CASSPPTSGRGYEQYF. DNA of the CDR3: TGTGCCAGCTCACCCCCTACTAGCGGGAGGGGCTACGAGCAGTACTTC.

The chain uses TRBV7-2 and TRBJ2-7; tentatively, D is TRBD1 (6 bases). The CDR3 is 14 residues long. Trimming took off 1 base at V and 3 bases at J, with 10 bases between the two ends. The V gene's germline CDR1 is SGHTA and CDR2 FQGNSA. The CDR3 nucleotides are TGTGCCAGCAGCTTAGGGACAGATTTCTACGAGCAGTACTTC. This translates into CASSLGTDFYEQYF.

A few counts support this clone. The V gene is TRBV5-1, the J gene TRBJ2-1; 7 bases line up with TRBD2. From germline, CDR1 is SGHRS and CDR2 YFSETQ. V shed 0 bases and J 3 bases; nucleotides not matched to a gene: 0. The CDR3 totals 14 residues. This CDR3 reads CASSLGGGYNEQFF. Written as DNA, the CDR3 is TGCGCCAGCAGCTTGGGGGGGGGCTACAATGAGCAGTTCTTC. Drawing the rest from reference TRBV5-1 and TRBJ2-1, the complete variable domain is KAGVTQTPRYLIKTRGQQVTLSCSPISGHRSVSWYQQTPGQGLQFLFEYFSETQRNKGNFPGRFSGRQFSNSRSEMNVSTLELGDSALYLCASSLGGGYNEQFFGPGTRLTVL.

For the CDR3, the DNA is TGTGCCAGCAGTTATTCCAGGAATGAGCAGTTCTTC. It is translated as CASSYSRNEQFF. The V and J genes are TRBV6-5 and TRBJ2-1, with D unclear. CDR1 is MNHEY, CDR2 SVGAGI, per germline. V was shortened by 3 bases and J by 7 bases, with 7 bases between the two germline ends. The CDR3 has 12 amino acids.

The V and J genes are TRBV6-1 and TRBJ1-2; 8 bases agree with TRBD1. Losses at the gene ends were 1 base for V and 7 bases for J; bases not matched to a gene: 5. CDR1 is MNHNS, CDR2 SASEGT, per germline. This CDR3 spans 14 amino acids. CDR3: CASSEGETGAGYTF. For the CDR3, the DNA is TGTGCCAGCAGTGAAGGGGAGACAGGGGCTGGCTACACCTTC.

This sequence joins TRBV6-1 and TRBJ2-7, with TRBD2 identical over 11 bases. The germline V gene encodes CDR1 MNHNS and CDR2 SASEGT. V gave up 3 bases and J gave up 4 bases; unmatched junction bases: 5. This CDR3 spans 15 amino acids. In DNA form, the CDR3 reads TGTGCCAGCAGTGACGGTTTAGCGGGGGGGTACGAGCAGTACTTC. Its translation: CASSDGLAGGYEQYF.

V gene TRBV6-1 combines with J gene TRBJ2-7; the match to TRBD1 covers 7 bases. V lost 2 bases, J lost 4 bases, and 11 bases stayed unmatched. The germline V gene encodes CDR1 MNHNS and CDR2 SASEGT. The CDR3 spans 16 residues. CDR3 in amino acids: CASSERETGFGYEQYF. The CDR3 bases are TGTGCCAGCAGTGAAAGGGAGACAGGGTTTGGGTACGAGCAGTACTTC.

This clone was seen only a few times. The V and J genes are TRBV7-9 and TRBJ2-1, with 12 positions matching TRBD2. J gave up 4 bases and V 1 base, and 11 bases lay outside the gene matches. Germline loops: CDR1 SEHNR, CDR2 FQNEAQ (reference sequence). The CDR3 totals 19 residues. The CDR3 sequence is CASSLDLAGGPSVYNEQFF. DNA for the CDR3: TGTGCCAGCAGCTTAGATCTAGCGGGAGGGCCATCAGTTTACAATGAGCAGTTCTTC.

J is TRBJ2-5 and V is TRBV21-1; the table's D call TRBD2 went unverified against the DNA. TRBV21-1 is a pseudogene locus. The CDR3 totals 18 residues. Written as DNA, the CDR3 is TGTGCCAGCAGCAAAGTTACGCAACTAGCGGGGAAAGGAGAGACCCAGTACTTC. Amino acids: CASSKVTQLAGKGETQYF.

The J gene is TRBJ2-3, the V gene TRBV6-5, with 9 positions matching TRBD2. The CDR3 spans 16 residues. Germline assignment: CDR1 MNHEY and CDR2 SVGAGI. Trimming at V came to 1 base and at J to 0 bases, leaving 2 bases not matched to a gene. Here the CDR3 DNA reads TGTGCCAGCAGTTACTTCGCGGGGGGGAGCACAGATACGCAGTATTTT. Its translation is CASSYFAGGSTDTQYF.

V and J are TRBV10-3 and TRBJ2-1; 11 bases are a match to TRBD2. There are 16 residues in the CDR3. V gave up 10 bases and J gave up 5 bases; unmatched junction bases: 13. CDR1 ENHRY and CDR2 SYGVKD come from the germline V gene. Here the CDR3 DNA reads TGTGCCACAACTGGACTAGCGGGCATTAGTAACAATGAGCAGTTCTTC. Its protein is CATTGLAGISNNEQFF.

V is TRBV5-1 and J is TRBJ2-2; tentatively, D is TRBD2 (5 bases). This CDR3 contains 15 residues. The V gene's germline CDR1 is SGHRS and CDR2 YFSETQ. V gave up 0 bases and J gave up 2 bases, with 8 bases separating them. The CDR3 loop reads CASSLVGVNTGELFF. CDR3 in DNA: TGCGCCAGCAGCTTGGTCGGGGTAAACACCGGGGAGCTGTTTTTT. Variable domain in full (rest from reference TRBV5-1 and TRBJ2-2): KAGVTQTPRYLIKTRGQQVTLSCSPISGHRSVSWYQQTPGQGLQFLFEYFSETQRNKGNFPGRFSGRQFSNSRSEMNVSTLELGDSALYLCASSLVGVNTGELFFGEGSRLTVL.

The chain uses TRBV12-5 and TRBJ1-4, with D possibly TRBD1 on 6 matching bases. CDR1 is LGHNT, CDR2 FRNRAP, per germline. V dropped 4 bases and J dropped 8 bases, with 23 bases sitting between them. CDR3 length: 17 amino acids. CDR3 coding DNA: TGTGCTAGTGGTTACCCGAGGGGGGGAGGGCGGGACGAAAAACTGTTTTTT. Translated: CASGYPRGGGRDEKLFF. The whole variable domain, filled in from reference TRBV12-5 and TRBJ1-4, reads DARVTQTPRHKVTEMGQEVTMRCQPILGHNTVFWYRQTMMQGLELLAYFRNRAPLDDSGMPKDRFSAEMPDATLATLKIQPSEPRDSAVYFCASGYPRGGGRDEKLFFGSGTQLSVL.

The chain carries TRBV28 and TRBJ2-7; TRBD2 matches 7 bases. This CDR3 is built from 14 residues. J lost 4 bases, V lost 7 bases, and 10 bases had no gene match. Germline CDR1 MDHEN, CDR2 SYDVKM. The CDR3 region is CASTPPGLLYEQYF. Written as DNA, the CDR3 is TGTGCCAGCACCCCACCGGGACTACTTTACGAGCAGTACTTC.

The gene calls are TRBV9 and TRBJ2-1; 8 bases align to TRBD2. Germline values: CDR1 SGDLS, CDR2 YYNGEE. This CDR3 is 16 amino acids long. J lost 5 bases, V lost 3 bases, and 10 bases had no gene match. The CDR3 sequence: CASSARGAGGHNEQFF. The CDR3 nucleotides read TGTGCCAGCAGCGCTCGAGGGGCGGGGGGCCACAATGAGCAGTTCTTC.

The V and J genes are TRBV27 and TRBJ2-7; D might be TRBD2 (6 bases). Germline V gene data show CDR1 as MNHEY and CDR2 as SMNVEV (reference sequence). Trimming left V 2 bases short and J 3 bases short, with 17 bases between. The CDR3 extends over 16 amino acids. The CDR3 reads CASSLRRLELGYEQYF. The CDR3 DNA reads as TGTGCCAGCAGTTTACGGAGACTAGAATTGGGCTACGAGCAGTACTTC.

The V and J genes are TRBV30 and TRBJ1-4; 7 nucleotides line up with TRBD1. Per germline, CDR1 GTSNPN and CDR2 SVGIG (reference sequence). V trimming: 3 bases; J trimming: 2 bases; junction bases outside the gene matches: 6. This CDR3 has 15 residues. CDR3 sequence (DNA): TGTGCCTGGAGGAGGGCAGGGGGGACTAATGAAAAACTGTTTTTT. It encodes CAWRRAGGTNEKLFF.

The chain carries TRBV6-1 and TRBJ2-7, with TRBD2 identical over 11 bases. V lost 6 bases and J lost 6; bases outside the gene matches: 7. Germline assignment: CDR1 MNHNS and CDR2 SASEGT. This CDR3 has 14 residues. Here the CDR3 reads CASRVAGGGLEQYF. In DNA form, the CDR3 reads TGTGCCAGCAGAGTAGCGGGGGGGGGCCTCGAGCAGTACTTC.

The J gene is TRBJ2-4, the V gene TRBV5-1; TRBD1 matches 7 bases. The CDR3 spans 13 residues. J gave up 8 bases and V 4 bases, and 6 bases lay outside the gene matches. Germline V lookup: CDR1 SGHRS, CDR2 YFSETQ. CDR3 coding DNA: TGCGCCAGCAGCATGACAGGGCCGGACATTCAGTACTTC. Translated: CASSMTGPDIQYF.

The chain couples TRBV2 to TRBJ2-5; the D gene is possibly TRBD1 (7 bases). With the DNA end fitting TRBJ2-7 better, the J assignment may be wrong. Germline V CDR1 and CDR2: SNHLY, FYNNEI. There are 15 residues in the CDR3. The CDR3 sequence is CASSFQGGGSYEQYF. The CDR3 DNA reads as TGTGCCAGCAGTTTTCAGGGGGGAGGTTCCTACGAGCAGTACTTC.

The rearrangement uses TRBV29-1 and TRBJ2-1; 10 nucleotides agree with TRBD2. The CDR3 totals 14 residues. The V gene's germline CDR1 is SQVTM and CDR2 ANQGSEA. This CDR3 is CSGGASGSSSEQFF. The CDR3, as DNA: TGCAGTGGTGGGGCTAGCGGGAGTTCCAGTGAGCAGTTCTTC.

The chain couples TRBV15 to TRBJ2-7, with TRBD2 matching over 15 bases. Germline CDR1 reads LNHNV; CDR2 reads YYDKDF (reference sequence). The CDR3 spans 19 residues. Trimming took 5 bases from V and 4 from J; bases not matched to a gene: 15. The CDR3 sequence is CATSARRGLAGGANYEQYF. As DNA, the CDR3 is TGTGCCACCAGCGCTCGTCGGGGACTAGCGGGGGGCGCTAATTACGAGCAGTACTTC.